This T cell receptor beta chain was profiled in a study of early T cells in non-severe SARS-CoV-2 infection (dated by TCRdb to the early 2020s). Some background on the complete study: Bulk RNA from unsorted whole blood was used for TCR sequencing, so alpha and beta chains could not be paired.

Clipping removes 2 bases from V and 3 bases from J, with 2 as the unmatched junction base count. As encoded in the germline V gene (reference sequence), CDR1 is DFQATT while CDR2 is SNEGSKA. The cysteine opens and the phenylalanine closes a CDR3 of 15 amino acids. CDR3 DNA is the only sequence kept; it has 45 bases, read in frame from the first base. In regard to this clonotype: Its antigen target is currently unknown. Base qualities were left out, and no much larger clone turns up one base away.

The protocol used for the library was 5' RACE. Sequencing took place on a NextSeq 500. The TCR library protocol attached unique molecular identifiers to individual cDNA molecules to correct for sequencing error and PCR bias. Both TCR alpha and beta chains were sequenced, and tight co-correlation was observed between alpha and beta sequence abundances in each sample. Under the source paper's analysis protocol: Decombinator V4 was used to annotate TCR sequences for V gene, J gene and CDR3. Expanded TCRs were defined as changing significantly between any two time points under a Poisson model with p below 0.0001. TCR abundances were normalised to the total number of TCRs sequenced per sample and were expressed as counts per million. MAIT TCRs were defined by TRAV1-2 paired with TRAJ12, TRAJ20 or TRAJ33, and iNKT TCRs by TRAV10 paired with TRAJ18. VDJdb, accessed on 1 November 2021, was searched for TCRs annotated for CMV, EBV and SARS-CoV-2, and TCRs annotated for more than one antigen were excluded. TCRdb ran its own pipeline on the public reads, namely fastp trimming at Q25 and MiXCR clone calling, and kept in-frame beta chains. Every distinct CDR3 protein forms one entry, paired with its most common genes and DNA. The V and J calls shown here were made by TCRdb, not taken from the authors' results. This sample lists about 69,000 distinct CDR3 sequences; around 15% were detected once. The top ten constitute 11% to 15% of the sample.

Set within a cohort of healthcare workers in London, UK, this nested case-control study involved weekly PCR testing of nasopharyngeal swabs along with blood sampling. Between 23 and 31 March 2020, the week of the UK lockdown, healthcare workers were enrolled and then followed up weekly for as long as 16 weeks. Broader findings and caveats from the paper: VDJdb matching was skewed toward anti-spike CD8 responses, so virus-specific expansions were likely underestimated and private and CD4 specificities were missed.

The chain employs TRBV20-1 and TRBJ2-2; 11 bases in the junction line up with TRBD2. This sequence was found in an adult who was a healthcare worker with PCR-confirmed SARS-CoV-2 infection or an uninfected control (not recorded which). The specimen sequenced was whole blood. Read as DNA, the sequence is TGCAGTGCTAGACCGGGACTAGCGGACACCGGGGAGCTGTTTTTT. This codes for CSARPGLADTGELFF.